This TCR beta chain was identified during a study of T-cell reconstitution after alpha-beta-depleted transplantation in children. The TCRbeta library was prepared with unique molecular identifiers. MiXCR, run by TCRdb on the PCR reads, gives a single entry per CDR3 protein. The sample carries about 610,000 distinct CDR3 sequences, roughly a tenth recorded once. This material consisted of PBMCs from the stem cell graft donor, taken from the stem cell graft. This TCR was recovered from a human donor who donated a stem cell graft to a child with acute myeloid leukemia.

The CDR3 spells CASSTIADPSSYEQYF. CDR3 DNA sequence: TGTGCCAGCAGTACAATAGCGGATCCCTCCTCCTACGAGCAGTACTTC. The chain combines TRBV27 with TRBJ2-7; the D gene is possibly TRBD2 (6 bases). This CDR3 has 16 residues. Between the trimmed V and J ends, which lost 5 bases and 0 bases, there was a span of 17 bases. Germline V lookup: CDR1 MNHEY, CDR2 SMNVEV (reference sequence).